These 16 T cell receptor beta chains came from one sample sequenced in a study of blood T cell repertoires in COVID-19. The assay was immunoSEQ multiplex PCR, and TCRdb's table has in-frame clones only and misses some. The sample lists around 150,000 clones; roughly 80% were seen once. The source material was peripheral blood. The receptor source for this set is a woman in her forties or fifties with active or convalescent COVID-19.

V is TRBV6-5 and J is TRBJ2-3; D is perhaps TRBD2 (6 bases). The ends were cut back, 6 bases at V and 2 bases at J, with 12 bases in the middle. The CDR3 consists of 14 residues. Germline CDR1 is MNHEY and CDR2 is SVGAGI. CDR3 sequence: CASSPGTFTDTQYF. Written as DNA, the CDR3 is TGTGCCAGCAGCCCCGGGACTTTCACAGATACGCAGTATTTT.

The chain couples TRBV7-8 to TRBJ2-4; D uncertain. The germline V gene encodes CDR1 SGHVS and CDR2 FQNEAQ. The germline V and J ends were trimmed by 5 bases and 6 bases, with 11 bases remaining between them. The CDR3 length is 13 residues. CDR3 amino acids: CASSRLSGNIQYF. In nucleotides, the CDR3 is TGTGCCAGCAGCCGACTGTCGGGAAACATTCAGTACTTC.

The rearrangement uses TRBV7-6 and TRBJ2-5; D is possibly TRBD2 (5 bases). The CDR3 is 12 residues long. V lost 3 bases and J lost 5, with 7 bases in between. Germline CDR1 is SGHVS and CDR2 is FNYEAQ. CDR3 nucleotide sequence: TGTGCCAGCAGCTTGAGAGGGGAGACCCAGTACTTC. Translation: CASSLRGETQYF.

This rearrangement joins TRBV19 to TRBJ2-1; TRBD1 agrees at 10 bases. CDR3 length: 15 amino acids. The germline V gene has CDR1 LNHDA and CDR2 SQIVND (reference sequence). J gave up 7 bases and V 5 bases, and 8 bases lay outside the gene matches. The CDR3 DNA sequence: TGTGCCAGTAGTTCTGACAGGGGGCTAATGAATGAGCAGTTCTTC. This translates into CASSSDRGLMNEQFF.

The chain couples TRBV5-1 to TRBJ2-7; TRBD2 agrees at 16 bases. The length of the CDR3 is 16 residues. V shed 5 bases, J shed 3 bases, and the junction held 5 bases outside the gene matches. The V gene's germline CDR1 is SGHRS and CDR2 YFSETQ. CDR3 loop: CASRPGTSGGVYEQYF. CDR3 nucleotide sequence: TGCGCCAGCAGACCAGGGACTAGCGGGGGGGTCTACGAGCAGTACTTC.

The CDR3 nucleotides read TGTGCCACCGCGCTAGCGGGAGGGCCTAGGGACACCGGGGAGCTGTTTTTT. This gives the protein CATALAGGPRDTGELFF. The chain joins TRBV19 to TRBJ2-2, with TRBD2 identical over 12 bases. V gave up 10 bases and J gave up 3 bases; unmatched junction bases: 12. This CDR3 comprises 17 residues. The germline V gene encodes CDR1 LNHDA and CDR2 SQIVND (reference sequence).

The chain is built from TRBV28 and TRBJ1-1; TRBD1 matches at 11 bases. With 5 bases clipped from V and 4 bases from J, the junction kept 6 bases outside the gene matches. CDR3 size: 15 residues. Germline CDR1 is MDHEN and CDR2 is SYDVKM. The CDR3 coding sequence is TGTGCCAGCAGTCAAGGGGGGACAGGGGGCACTGAAGCTTTCTTT. Its translation: CASSQGGTGGTEAFF.

The genes are TRBV6-5 and TRBJ1-2; 7 nucleotides align to TRBD1. The CDR3 totals 15 residues. J lost 2 bases, V lost 5 bases, and 8 bases had no gene match. Germline lookup yields CDR1 MNHEY and CDR2 SVGAGI. The DNA of the CDR3 is TGTGCCAGCAGTCCCGGGACAGCCGGGAACTATGGCTACACCTTC. It is translated as CASSPGTAGNYGYTF.

This clone came up a few times. The chain is built from TRBV6-2 or TRBV6-3 and TRBJ1-2; D is unresolved. There are 15 residues in the CDR3. Germline values: CDR1 MNHEY, CDR2 SVGEGT. The V end was cut by 2 bases, the J end by 4 bases, with 14 bases between. CDR3 sequence reads: CASSYRRGGLYGYTF. CDR3 nucleotides: TGTGCCAGCAGTTACCGGCGGGGAGGACTCTATGGCTACACCTTC.

The chain links TRBV28 to TRBJ1-2; 8 nucleotides match TRBD1. Germline trimming cut 7 bases from V and 5 bases from J; bases unmatched to any gene: 3. From germline, CDR1 is MDHEN and CDR2 SYDVKM. CDR3 length equals 12 residues. The CDR3, as DNA: TGTGCCAGCACGGACAGGGAGTATGGCTACACCTTC. It codes for CASTDREYGYTF.

The chain joins TRBV29-1 to TRBJ2-5; 9 nucleotides agree with TRBD1. Germline trimming cut 6 bases from V and 1 base from J; bases unmatched to any gene: 3. CDR3 size: 13 residues. The germline V gene encodes CDR1 SQVTM and CDR2 ANQGSEA. The CDR3 loop is CSVRDRVQETQYF. In nucleotides, the CDR3 is TGCAGCGTCCGGGACAGGGTCCAAGAGACCCAGTACTTC.

The chain employs TRBV12-3 or TRBV12-4 and TRBJ2-7; D is possibly TRBD2 (6 bases). The CDR3 runs to 13 residues. The ends were cut back, 6 bases at V and 0 bases at J, with 9 bases in the middle. The CDR3 sequence is CASRSSGSYEQYF. CDR3 bases: TGTGCCAGCAGGAGTAGCGGCTCCTACGAGCAGTACTTC.

The chain links TRBV6-2 or TRBV6-3 to TRBJ2-1, with TRBD1 as a possible D gene (6 bases). The CDR3 is made up of 15 amino acids. CDR1 and CDR2 (germline): MNHEY, SVGEGT. Trimming pared 5 bases from V and 1 base from J, leaving 12 bases between. The chain's CDR3 is CASSNNRVSYNEQFF. The CDR3 DNA reads TGTGCCAGCAGTAACAACAGGGTGTCCTACAATGAGCAGTTCTTC.

The sample holds one count of this clone. The chain carries TRBV11-1 and TRBJ2-5; a possible D gene is TRBD2 (7 bases). V was trimmed by 3 bases and J by 3 bases, leaving 14 bases between them. Germline assignment: CDR1 SGHAT and CDR2 FQDESV (reference sequence). CDR3 size: 15 residues. The CDR3 DNA is TGTGCCAGCAGCTTGATCCGGGGGGCGAAAGAGACCCAGTACTTC. Translating it yields CASSLIRGAKETQYF.

V is TRBV7-7 and J is TRBJ1-4; no clear D gene. V lost 1 base and J 8 bases, leaving 14 bases between the germline ends. The length of the CDR3 is 15 residues. CDR1 SSHAT and CDR2 FNYEAQ come from the germline V gene (reference sequence). The CDR3 nucleotides read TGTGCCAGCAGCTTAGAGGTCCTAACGGGGGAAAAACTGTTTTTT. It yields the protein CASSLEVLTGEKLFF.

This sequence joins TRBV5-6 and TRBJ2-3; D unclear. This CDR3 contains 13 residues. CDR1 is SGHDT and CDR2 is YYEEEE in the germline V gene. V lost 2 bases and J 0 bases, leaving 4 bases between the germline ends. The chain's CDR3 is CASSFSSTDTQYF. DNA for the CDR3: TGTGCCAGCAGCTTCTCTAGCACAGATACGCAGTATTTT.